This T cell receptor beta chain was observed in a study of blood T cell repertoires in COVID-19. Sequencing used immunoSEQ multiplex PCR; TCRdb keeps in-frame clones, though not all of them. The sample includes over 150,000 clones, approximately 80% of them seen just once. This clone was seen a few times. Individuals drawn from under 30 US areas were roughly 18 to 100 years old. Sequenced input: PBMCs or T cells enriched from blood (not recorded which). The origin of this receptor is a man aged 40-50 years who had recovered from COVID-19.

CDR3 in DNA: TGTGCCAGCAGCTTGGCGTTGGGGGCTGGGTATGGCTACACCTTC. Translated: CASSLALGAGYGYTF. V is TRBV5-6 and J is TRBJ1-2; TRBD1 might be the D (6 bases). CDR1 and CDR2 (germline): SGHDT, YYEEEE. Deletions cut 0 bases from V and 5 bases from J, with 14 bases between. This CDR3 region has 15 residues.